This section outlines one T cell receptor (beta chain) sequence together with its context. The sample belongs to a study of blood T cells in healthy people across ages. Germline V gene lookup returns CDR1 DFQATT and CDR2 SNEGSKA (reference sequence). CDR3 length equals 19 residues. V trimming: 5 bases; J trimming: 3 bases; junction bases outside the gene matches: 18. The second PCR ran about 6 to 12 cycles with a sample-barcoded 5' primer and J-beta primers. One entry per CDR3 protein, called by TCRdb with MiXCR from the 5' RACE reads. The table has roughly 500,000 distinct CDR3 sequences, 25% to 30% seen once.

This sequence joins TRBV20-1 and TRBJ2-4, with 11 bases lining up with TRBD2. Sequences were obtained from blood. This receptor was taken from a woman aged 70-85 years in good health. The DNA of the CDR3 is TGCAGTGCTTCCCCAGCTAGCGGGGGGCGCCGATTGGGCAAAAACATTCAGTACTTC. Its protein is CSASPASGGRRLGKNIQYF.